The text below deals with one T cell receptor beta chain. Per the original data handling: Estimation of nucleated cell counts relied on the amplification of reference gene primers. Method: immunoSEQ multiplex PCR; TCRdb's copy keeps in-frame clones and lacks some. Clone size and the V and J calls come from that table; the DNA yielded D and trimming. The repertoire holds some 200,000 clones, with 86% as singletons. The CDR3 extends over 14 amino acids. Trimming took 4 bases from V and 4 from J; bases not matched to a gene: 4. Germline V gives CDR1 SGDLS, CDR2 YYNGEE. The data belong to a study of blood T cell repertoires in COVID-19.

Sequencing was carried out using peripheral blood. The V gene is TRBV9, the J gene TRBJ1-2; 10 bases fit TRBD1. The TCR sequence derives from a woman in her sixties with COVID-19, enrolled during active disease. Here the CDR3 reads CASSSRTGGYGYTF. The CDR3 DNA sequence: TGTGCCAGCAGCTCTCGGACAGGGGGCTATGGCTACACCTTC.